Listed below are T cell receptor beta chains from one sample, sequenced in a study of T cell responses to AZD1222 COVID-19 vaccine. The protocol was immunoSEQ multiplex PCR, while the TCRdb copy is restricted to in-frame clones and leaves out a portion. The table records about 130,000 clones, 75% to 95% of them present only once. Source: peripheral blood, taken 28 days after the second AZD1222 dose. The receptors were gathered from an adult who received the AZD1222 COVID-19 vaccine. The CDR3 runs from the conserved cysteine through the conserved F or W. The order of the fields is J gene, V gene, CDR3 protein.

j_call: TRBJ1-1; v_call: TRBV7-3; cdr3_aa: CASSLTVNTEAFF
j_call: TRBJ1-5; v_call: TRBV28; cdr3_aa: CASSLDGRNQPQHF
j_call: TRBJ1-5; v_call: TRBV2; cdr3_aa: CASSGYRDLQPQHF
j_call: TRBJ2-1; v_call: TRBV7-2; cdr3_aa: CASSPSPAADNEQFF
j_call: TRBJ2-7; v_call: TRBV5-8; cdr3_aa: CASSLRGYEQYF
j_call: TRBJ1-2; v_call: TRBV4-1; cdr3_aa: CASSLTRTRGPIGYTF
j_call: TRBJ1-1; v_call: TRBV19; cdr3_aa: CASSIRRGTEAFF
j_call: TRBJ1-4; v_call: TRBV18; cdr3_aa: CASSPPTGMIEKLFF
j_call: TRBJ1-4; v_call: TRBV4-3; cdr3_aa: CASSQSLGLRSEKLFF
j_call: TRBJ1-1; v_call: TRBV11-3; cdr3_aa: CASSSDGRNTEAFF
j_call: TRBJ1-2; v_call: TRBV6-1; cdr3_aa: CASSEFADGYTF
j_call: TRBJ1-4; v_call: TRBV12-3/TRBV12-4; cdr3_aa: CASSLRGNEKLFF
j_call: TRBJ2-2; v_call: TRBV7-3; cdr3_aa: CASSFNADTGELFF
j_call: TRBJ1-1; v_call: TRBV6-1; cdr3_aa: CASSENGRDTEAFF
j_call: TRBJ1-1; v_call: TRBV9; cdr3_aa: CASSALQGAKAEAFF
j_call: TRBJ1-1; v_call: TRBV6-5; cdr3_aa: CASSYPQGEAFF
j_call: TRBJ2-1; v_call: TRBV7-2; cdr3_aa: CASSLGLAGVDEQFF
j_call: TRBJ2-2; v_call: TRBV30; cdr3_aa: CAWNENTGELFF
j_call: TRBJ2-3; v_call: TRBV7-3; cdr3_aa: CASSPQASGRTDTQYF
j_call: TRBJ1-2; v_call: TRBV19; cdr3_aa: CASSPAILYGYTF
j_call: TRBJ2-5; v_call: TRBV10-3; cdr3_aa: CAISDQGATQETQYF
j_call: TRBJ2-7; v_call: TRBV12-3/TRBV12-4; cdr3_aa: CASSQGGGEYF
j_call: TRBJ1-5; v_call: TRBV3-1/TRBV3-2; cdr3_aa: CASSLPDREDQPQHF
j_call: TRBJ1-6; v_call: TRBV11-2; cdr3_aa: CASSLVGGGNSPLHF
j_call: TRBJ2-3; v_call: TRBV21-1; cdr3_aa: CASSNRLFLPYTQYF
j_call: TRBJ1-1; v_call: TRBV18; cdr3_aa: CASSPPSRTEAFF
j_call: TRBJ1-6; v_call: TRBV11-3; cdr3_aa: CASSLDGTGANSPLHF
j_call: TRBJ1-2; v_call: TRBV6-2/TRBV6-3; cdr3_aa: CASNPGQTVYGYTF
j_call: TRBJ1-5; v_call: TRBV18; cdr3_aa: CASSRDRVSQPQHF
j_call: TRBJ2-3; v_call: TRBV4-3; cdr3_aa: CASSPSAGGPPDTQYF
j_call: TRBJ2-2; v_call: TRBV5-4; cdr3_aa: CASSPTGTGELFF
j_call: TRBJ1-6; v_call: TRBV15; cdr3_aa: CATSGYNSPLHF
j_call: TRBJ1-4; v_call: TRBV27; cdr3_aa: CASRAGTGVFATNEKLFF
j_call: TRBJ1-5; v_call: TRBV7-9; cdr3_aa: CASPGTGDQPQHF
j_call: TRBJ2-2; v_call: TRBV5-6; cdr3_aa: CASSLGLGPNWELFF
j_call: TRBJ1-2; v_call: TRBV25-1; cdr3_aa: CASSEPQTGKDGYTF
j_call: TRBJ2-5; v_call: TRBV4-3; cdr3_aa: CASSQATYPARDREKTQYF
j_call: TRBJ1-5; v_call: TRBV24-1; cdr3_aa: CATSGTEPNQPQHF
j_call: TRBJ2-1; v_call: TRBV11-3; cdr3_aa: CASSGTRGEQFF
j_call: TRBJ1-1; v_call: TRBV30; cdr3_aa: CAWSVGSSMNTEAFF
j_call: TRBJ1-5; v_call: TRBV6-5; cdr3_aa: CASKPWGGNQPQHF
j_call: TRBJ2-6; v_call: TRBV11-3; cdr3_aa: CASTRGLSGANVLTF
j_call: TRBJ2-1; v_call: TRBV5-6; cdr3_aa: CASSLSAGGSYNEQFF
j_call: TRBJ1-2; v_call: TRBV7-2; cdr3_aa: CASSSGEPLFYGYTF
j_call: TRBJ1-1; v_call: TRBV10-3; cdr3_aa: CAIRAGGTEAFF
j_call: TRBJ2-2; v_call: TRBV19; cdr3_aa: CASSSRDSSTGELFF